These T cell receptor beta chains were read from a single sample in a study of blood T cells in healthy people across ages. From the 5' RACE reads, TCRdb called clonotypes with MiXCR, one entry per CDR3 protein. Here the sample spans about a million distinct CDR3 sequences, 35% to 45% being singletons. Material for sequencing was blood. The receptors derive from a man younger than 35 in good health. Each CDR3 is given with its conserved first and last residue. Fields, in order: clone size, D gene, V gene, J gene, CDR3 DNA, CDR3 protein. D genes are given only for firm matches. Size is omitted from some rows. Given values are once, few, many or a class for expanded clones.

clone_size: .; d_call: .; v_call: TRBV10-3; j_call: TRBJ1-5; cdr3_nt: TGTGCCATCAGTGAGCCCCGGGGGGCCCAGCATTTT; cdr3_aa: CAISEPRGAQHF
clone_size: few; d_call: TRBD2; v_call: TRBV6-6; j_call: TRBJ2-3; cdr3_nt: TGTGCCAGCAGTTACTCGAGGCTAGCGGGTATCACAGATACGCAGTATTTT; cdr3_aa: CASSYSRLAGITDTQYF
clone_size: .; d_call: .; v_call: TRBV7-9; j_call: TRBJ1-4; cdr3_nt: TGTGCCAGCAGCTTGGTGCCGGGACAAGTTAATGAAAAACTGTTTTTT; cdr3_aa: CASSLVPGQVNEKLFF
clone_size: .; d_call: .; v_call: TRBV10-3; j_call: TRBJ1-5; cdr3_nt: TGTGCCATCGGGGGGACGGGGGGCAATCAGCCCCAGCATTTT; cdr3_aa: CAIGGTGGNQPQHF
clone_size: few; d_call: .; v_call: TRBV13; j_call: TRBJ2-3; cdr3_nt: TGTGCCAGCAGCGATCAGGGGGATACGCAGTATTTT; cdr3_aa: CASSDQGDTQYF
clone_size: few; d_call: .; v_call: TRBV4-1; j_call: TRBJ2-1; cdr3_nt: TGCGCCAGCAGCCAAGCGGGGGCTAACAATGAGCAGTTCTTC; cdr3_aa: CASSQAGANNEQFF
clone_size: .; d_call: .; v_call: TRBV2; j_call: TRBJ2-5; cdr3_nt: TGTGCCAGCAGCGGCGACAGGTACCAAGAGACCCAGTACTTC; cdr3_aa: CASSGDRYQETQYF
clone_size: .; d_call: .; v_call: TRBV18; j_call: TRBJ1-4; cdr3_nt: TGTGCCAGCTCACCGACAGTTTCCAATGAAAAACTGTTTTTT; cdr3_aa: CASSPTVSNEKLFF
clone_size: few; d_call: TRBD2; v_call: TRBV11-2; j_call: TRBJ2-3; cdr3_nt: TGTGCCAGCAGCCCTGGACTAGCGGGGGCCGCAGATACGCAGTATTTT; cdr3_aa: CASSPGLAGAADTQYF
clone_size: .; d_call: .; v_call: TRBV5-6; j_call: TRBJ1-5; cdr3_nt: TGTGCCAGCAGGGGTCAGCCCCAGCATTTT; cdr3_aa: CASRGQPQHF
clone_size: few; d_call: .; v_call: TRBV5-1; j_call: TRBJ2-5; cdr3_nt: TGCGCCAGCAGCTTGGGGACGGTCACCTTGGAGACCCAGTACTTC; cdr3_aa: CASSLGTVTLETQYF
clone_size: few; d_call: TRBD2; v_call: TRBV28; j_call: TRBJ2-4; cdr3_nt: TGTGCCAGCAGTTTGGGCGGGGGGGAAAAAAACATTCAGTACTTC; cdr3_aa: CASSLGGGEKNIQYF
clone_size: few; d_call: .; v_call: TRBV6-1; j_call: TRBJ1-2; cdr3_nt: TGTGCCAGCAGGGGGCCAGACAAAGCTAACTATGGCTACACCTTC; cdr3_aa: CASRGPDKANYGYTF
clone_size: .; d_call: TRBD2; v_call: TRBV7-3; j_call: TRBJ2-1; cdr3_nt: TGTGCCAGCAGCTTAATTGGTTGGACTAGCGGGGGGTTGGATGAGCAGTTCTTC; cdr3_aa: CASSLIGWTSGGLDEQFF
clone_size: few; d_call: .; v_call: TRBV7-8; j_call: TRBJ2-3; cdr3_nt: TGTGCCAGCAGCTTAGCGGTAGGGGCAGATACGCAGTATTTT; cdr3_aa: CASSLAVGADTQYF
clone_size: .; d_call: TRBD2; v_call: TRBV15; j_call: TRBJ2-3; cdr3_nt: TGTGCCACCAGCAGATTAGCGGGCGCACGAGATACGCAGTATTTT; cdr3_aa: CATSRLAGARDTQYF
clone_size: .; d_call: .; v_call: TRBV4-1; j_call: TRBJ1-1; cdr3_nt: TGCGCCAGCAGCCAGTACCGGAACAGTTTTAACACTGAAGCTTTCTTT; cdr3_aa: CASSQYRNSFNTEAFF
clone_size: few; d_call: .; v_call: TRBV4-1; j_call: TRBJ1-5; cdr3_nt: TGCGCCAGCAGCTTCCAGATGGGAGGTGGTGGCAATCAGCCCCAGCATTTT; cdr3_aa: CASSFQMGGGGNQPQHF
clone_size: .; d_call: .; v_call: TRBV4-1; j_call: TRBJ2-6; cdr3_nt: TGCGCCAGCAGCCAGTCAGGACAGCCAATTATCTCTGGGGCCAACGTCCTGACTTTC; cdr3_aa: CASSQSGQPIISGANVLTF
clone_size: .; d_call: .; v_call: TRBV6-6; j_call: TRBJ1-2; cdr3_nt: TGTGCCAGCAGTGCTACCAGGGCCCGCTACACCTTC; cdr3_aa: CASSATRARYTF
clone_size: .; d_call: .; v_call: TRBV7-2; j_call: TRBJ1-2; cdr3_nt: TGTGCCAGCAGCTTAAGGGAGGTGAACTATGGCTACACCTTC; cdr3_aa: CASSLREVNYGYTF
clone_size: many; d_call: .; v_call: TRBV4-1; j_call: TRBJ2-1; cdr3_nt: TGCGCCAGCAGCCAATTTGGGGGGACGTTCTATGAGCAGTTCTTC; cdr3_aa: CASSQFGGTFYEQFF
clone_size: few; d_call: .; v_call: TRBV7-2; j_call: TRBJ2-3; cdr3_nt: TGTGCCAGCAGCTTAGCATCACTAGAAACAGATACGCAGTATTTT; cdr3_aa: CASSLASLETDTQYF
clone_size: few; d_call: .; v_call: TRBV20-1; j_call: TRBJ1-5; cdr3_nt: TGCAGTGCAAGTGTGCGGGCTGGGGGAAGAGCCCAGCATTTT; cdr3_aa: CSASVRAGGRAQHF
clone_size: once; d_call: .; v_call: TRBV3-1; j_call: TRBJ2-6; cdr3_nt: TGTGCCAGCAGCCAACTGGGACAATCCAGCTCTGGGGCCAACGTCCTGACTTTC; cdr3_aa: CASSQLGQSSSGANVLTF
clone_size: few; d_call: TRBD2; v_call: TRBV7-2; j_call: TRBJ2-2; cdr3_nt: TGTGCCAGCACCTATGGGGGGGGAATGTACGCCGGGGAGCTGTTTTTT; cdr3_aa: CASTYGGGMYAGELFF
clone_size: .; d_call: TRBD2; v_call: TRBV3-1; j_call: TRBJ2-3; cdr3_nt: TGTGCCAGCAGCCAGGGGGGGTCCAGCACAGATACGCAGTATTTT; cdr3_aa: CASSQGGSSTDTQYF
clone_size: .; d_call: .; v_call: TRBV7-2; j_call: TRBJ1-2; cdr3_nt: TGTGCCAGCAGTCATCCAGGGACAACTAACTATGGCTACACCTTC; cdr3_aa: CASSHPGTTNYGYTF
clone_size: once; d_call: .; v_call: TRBV12-3/TRBV12-4; j_call: TRBJ1-1; cdr3_nt: TGTGCCAGCAAGACTGACAGTTTCACTGAAGCTTTCTTT; cdr3_aa: CASKTDSFTEAFF
clone_size: .; d_call: .; v_call: TRBV7-2; j_call: TRBJ1-5; cdr3_nt: TGTGCCAGCAGCTTGGGGGGATACGGTCAGCCCCAGCATTTT; cdr3_aa: CASSLGGYGQPQHF
clone_size: .; d_call: .; v_call: TRBV7-9; j_call: TRBJ2-1; cdr3_nt: TGTGCCAGCAGCTCTCGGCGGACCTACAATGAGCAGTTCTTC; cdr3_aa: CASSSRRTYNEQFF
clone_size: many; d_call: .; v_call: TRBV10-3; j_call: TRBJ2-3; cdr3_nt: TGTGCCAGCGGACAGAGCACAGATACGCAGTATTTT; cdr3_aa: CASGQSTDTQYF
clone_size: .; d_call: TRBD1; v_call: TRBV19; j_call: TRBJ1-2; cdr3_nt: TGTGCCAGTAGTATTCCGGGACAGGACTATGGCTACACCTTC; cdr3_aa: CASSIPGQDYGYTF
clone_size: .; d_call: .; v_call: TRBV12-3/TRBV12-4; j_call: TRBJ1-6; cdr3_nt: TGTGCCAGCAGTTTTAGTTGGGGGAGCTCCTATAATTCACCCCTCCACTTT; cdr3_aa: CASSFSWGSSYNSPLHF
clone_size: few; d_call: .; v_call: TRBV6-5; j_call: TRBJ2-1; cdr3_nt: TGTGCCAGCAGTTACTCCCAGGGAGCTACTGAGCAGTTCTTC; cdr3_aa: CASSYSQGATEQFF
clone_size: .; d_call: .; v_call: TRBV7-2; j_call: TRBJ2-7; cdr3_nt: TGTGCCAGCAGCCAGGTACTGGGCACTAACGAGCAGTACTTC; cdr3_aa: CASSQVLGTNEQYF
clone_size: .; d_call: .; v_call: TRBV5-1; j_call: TRBJ1-2; cdr3_nt: TGCGCCAGCAACTCAAGTTCATTCTATGGCTACACCTTC; cdr3_aa: CASNSSSFYGYTF
clone_size: .; d_call: TRBD1; v_call: TRBV20-1; j_call: TRBJ2-3; cdr3_nt: TGCAGTGCTCCAGGGGGTTGGGCAGATACGCAGTATTTT; cdr3_aa: CSAPGGWADTQYF
clone_size: .; d_call: TRBD2; v_call: TRBV7-3; j_call: TRBJ2-5; cdr3_nt: TGTGCCAGCAGCTTAAGCGGGGGGGTCAATGAGCAGTACTTC; cdr3_aa: CASSLSGGVNEQYF
clone_size: .; d_call: TRBD2; v_call: TRBV2; j_call: TRBJ2-1; cdr3_nt: TGTGCCGGGGATGGGGGACTAGCTGTCGATGAGCAGTTCTTC; cdr3_aa: CAGDGGLAVDEQFF
clone_size: .; d_call: .; v_call: TRBV5-1; j_call: TRBJ2-2; cdr3_nt: TGCGCCAGCAGCCCGACAGAAGGACGGGGGACCGGGGAGCTGTTTTTT; cdr3_aa: CASSPTEGRGTGELFF
clone_size: once; d_call: .; v_call: TRBV12-3/TRBV12-4; j_call: TRBJ1-1; cdr3_nt: TGTGCCAGCAGTTTAGGGGGTCCTACGGGAGCTTTCTTT; cdr3_aa: CASSLGGPTGAFF
clone_size: .; d_call: .; v_call: TRBV4-1; j_call: TRBJ1-5; cdr3_nt: TGCGCCAGCAGCCAATTTTGGGGACCTAATCAGCCCCAGCATTTT; cdr3_aa: CASSQFWGPNQPQHF
clone_size: .; d_call: .; v_call: TRBV3-1; j_call: TRBJ2-4; cdr3_nt: TGTGCCAGTAGCCAAGAACTGCCAGGGAAAAACATTCAGTACTTC; cdr3_aa: CASSQELPGKNIQYF
clone_size: .; d_call: TRBD1; v_call: TRBV6-6; j_call: TRBJ1-2; cdr3_nt: TGTGCCAGCAATCAACCCGGGACAGGGGGCGTCGACTATGGCTACACCTTC; cdr3_aa: CASNQPGTGGVDYGYTF
clone_size: few; d_call: TRBD2; v_call: TRBV9; j_call: TRBJ2-3; cdr3_nt: TGTGCCAGCAGCGTCCATAGCGGGGGGGCTGCCACAGATACGCAGTATTTT; cdr3_aa: CASSVHSGGAATDTQYF
clone_size: .; d_call: TRBD1; v_call: TRBV24-1; j_call: TRBJ2-1; cdr3_nt: TGTGCCACCAGTGATTTCGGACAGGCCGTCTTCTACAATGAGCAGTTCTTC; cdr3_aa: CATSDFGQAVFYNEQFF
clone_size: .; d_call: TRBD1; v_call: TRBV6-5; j_call: TRBJ2-3; cdr3_nt: TGTGCCAGCAGACCTCGGACAGGGGTGTTCACAGATACGCAGTATTTT; cdr3_aa: CASRPRTGVFTDTQYF
clone_size: .; d_call: .; v_call: TRBV10-3; j_call: TRBJ1-2; cdr3_nt: TGTGCCATCAGTACAGTGTATGGCTACACCTTC; cdr3_aa: CAISTVYGYTF
clone_size: few; d_call: .; v_call: TRBV25-1; j_call: TRBJ2-1; cdr3_nt: TGTGCCAGCAGGACCGGGACAATCTACAATGAGCAGTTCTTC; cdr3_aa: CASRTGTIYNEQFF
clone_size: many; d_call: .; v_call: TRBV20-1; j_call: TRBJ2-7; cdr3_nt: TGCAGTGCTGCCCAAAAGGGGATGATTGGGGACGAGCAGTACTTC; cdr3_aa: CSAAQKGMIGDEQYF